The 13 T cell receptor beta chains below come from one sample, sequenced in a study of CD8+ T cells in alopecia areata. The treatment was: oral pan-JAK inhibitor, 5-10 mg twice daily. In each case, RNA was isolated and then reverse transcribed into cDNA as the sequencing template. Here immunoSEQ multiplex PCR was the method, and the copy in TCRdb shows in-frame clones only, minus some. Among roughly 120,000 clones, around three fifths were seen once, and the ten largest hold about 3.2%. The material sequenced was CD4+ T cells sorted from blood, taken at week 24, from a patient treated with tofacitinib. Every receptor here comes from a human donor with alopecia areata.

This chain connects TRBV29-1 to TRBJ2-5, with 8 nucleotides matching TRBD2. Trimming removed 6 bases from V and 5 bases from J; junction bases left unmatched: 11. The CDR3 has 14 residues. From germline, CDR1 is SQVTM and CDR2 ANQGSEA. CDR3 amino acids: CSVHLGASGETQYF. CDR3 DNA: TGCAGCGTCCACCTCGGGGCTAGCGGGGAGACCCAGTACTTC.

The table lists this clone with a few counts. The CDR3 sequence is CASRTGTGDGQPQHF. The CDR3 DNA is TGCGCCAGCAGGACCGGGACGGGCGACGGTCAGCCCCAGCATTTT. The chain carries TRBV5-1 and TRBJ1-5; tentatively, D is TRBD1 (5 bases). The germline V gene encodes CDR1 SGHRS and CDR2 YFSETQ. The CDR3 covers 15 residues. V was pared by 5 bases and J by 6 bases, with 18 bases between. The full variable domain, in which reference TRBV5-1 and TRBJ1-5 provide the parts outside the CDR3, is KAGVTQTPRYLIKTRGQQVTLSCSPISGHRSVSWYQQTPGQGLQFLFEYFSETQRNKGNFPGRFSGRQFSNSRSEMNVSTLELGDSALYLCASRTGTGDGQPQHFGDGTRLSIL.

This clone was detected only a few times. This chain joins TRBV5-1 and TRBJ2-2, with D maybe TRBD1 (5 bases). Trimming stripped 5 bases from V and 5 bases from J, with 10 bases between. This CDR3 is built from 13 residues. CDR1 and CDR2 from the germline V gene are SGHRS and YFSETQ. Here the CDR3 DNA reads TGCGCCAGCAGTCAAGGGGTGACCGGGGAGCTGTTTTTT. This encodes CASSQGVTGELFF.

The chain employs TRBV5-1 and TRBJ2-5; 8 bases are shared with TRBD1. This CDR3 spans 14 amino acids. V shed 3 bases and J 2 bases; nucleotides not matched to a gene: 3. Germline V CDR1 and CDR2: SGHRS, YFSETQ. The CDR3 reads CASSWTGQQETQYF. As DNA, the CDR3 is TGCGCCAGCAGCTGGACAGGGCAACAAGAGACCCAGTACTTC.

This chain links TRBV7-9 with TRBJ2-2; no definite D call. Trimming took 1 base from V and 2 from J, leaving 5 bases between them. Germline-derived CDR1 and CDR2 are SEHNR and FQNEAQ (reference sequence). The CDR3 has 14 amino acids. CDR3 DNA sequence: TGTGCCAGCAGCTTAGGGTTAAACACCGGGGAGCTGTTTTTT. It encodes CASSLGLNTGELFF. The variable domain in full, completed from reference TRBV7-9 and TRBJ2-2, reads DTGVSQNPRHKITKRGQNVTFRCDPISEHNRLYWYRQTLGQGPEFLTYFQNEAQLEKSRLLSDRFSAERPKGSFSTLEIQRTEQGDSAMYLCASSLGLNTGELFFGEGSRLTVL.

This rearrangement joins TRBV2 to TRBJ2-3; D uncertain. The V end lost 3 bases, the J end lost 6 bases, and 4 bases lay between the germline ends. CDR1 is SNHLY, CDR2 FYNNEI, per germline. CDR3 length: 11 amino acids. The CDR3 loop reads CASSDYDTQYF. In nucleotides, the CDR3 is TGTGCCAGCAGTGACTATGATACGCAGTATTTT.

The V call is TRBV30, the J call TRBJ1-1; 8 bases are a match to TRBD1. In germline, CDR1 is GTSNPN, CDR2 SVGIG (reference sequence). The CDR3 totals 13 residues. Trimming took 1 base from V and 3 from J; bases not matched to a gene: 1. The chain's CDR3 is CAWSETGDTEAFF. In DNA form, the CDR3 reads TGTGCCTGGAGTGAGACAGGGGACACTGAAGCTTTCTTT.

This clone was observed a few times. The chain carries TRBV5-1 and TRBJ2-5; 7 nucleotides line up with TRBD2. Germline CDR1 is SGHRS and CDR2 is YFSETQ. The CDR3 is made up of 14 amino acids. V was pared by 4 bases and J by 7 bases, with 10 bases of the junction left unmatched. CDR3 loop: CASSPGRGEGTQYF. CDR3 nucleotides: TGCGCCAGCAGCCCGGGGAGGGGTGAAGGGACCCAGTACTTC.

The V and J genes are TRBV27 and TRBJ2-2; D is undetermined. Between the trimmed V and J ends, which lost 1 base and 4 bases, there was a span of 4 bases. The CDR3 runs to 13 residues. Germline V gene data show CDR1 as MNHEY and CDR2 as SMNVEV (reference sequence). Written as DNA, the CDR3 is TGTGCCAGCAGTTTATTTGGCACCGGGGAGCTGTTTTTT. Its protein is CASSLFGTGELFF.

The CDR3 region has the DNA TGTGCCAGCAGGAGGACAGATAATGAAAAACTGTTTTTT. Residues: CASRRTDNEKLFF. V gene TRBV27 combines with J gene TRBJ1-4, with D perhaps matching TRBD1 (6 bases). V was shortened by 6 bases and J by 4 bases, with 9 bases between the two germline ends. This CDR3 is built from 13 residues. Germline CDR1 and CDR2: MNHEY and SMNVEV (reference sequence).

The chain carries TRBV29-1 and TRBJ2-3; the D gene is possibly TRBD1 (6 bases). Germline CDR1 and CDR2: SQVTM and ANQGSEA. The CDR3 runs 13 residues. The ends were cut back, 4 bases at V and 2 bases at J, with 10 bases in the middle. The CDR3 reads CSVVHRVTDTQYF. The CDR3 region has the DNA TGCAGCGTTGTTCACAGGGTCACAGATACGCAGTATTTT.

Here the CDR3 reads CASSLGAANTEAFF. As DNA, the CDR3 is TGTGCCAGCAGCTTAGGGGCAGCGAACACTGAAGCTTTCTTT. The chain has TRBV13 and TRBJ1-1; no reliable D call. This CDR3 is 14 amino acids long. The V gene lost 0 bases and the J gene lost 1 base, with 6 bases spanning the gap. CDR1 PRHDT and CDR2 FYEKMQ come from the germline V gene (reference sequence).

The chain has TRBV7-2 and TRBJ1-6, with 10 positions matching TRBD1. The CDR3 consists of 15 residues. V gave up 5 bases and J gave up 7 bases; unmatched junction bases: 5. The germline gives CDR1 SGHTA, CDR2 FQGNSA. The CDR3 spells CASSPQGQGNSPLHF. The CDR3 DNA reads TGTGCCAGCAGCCCCCAGGGACAGGGGAATTCACCCCTCCACTTT.